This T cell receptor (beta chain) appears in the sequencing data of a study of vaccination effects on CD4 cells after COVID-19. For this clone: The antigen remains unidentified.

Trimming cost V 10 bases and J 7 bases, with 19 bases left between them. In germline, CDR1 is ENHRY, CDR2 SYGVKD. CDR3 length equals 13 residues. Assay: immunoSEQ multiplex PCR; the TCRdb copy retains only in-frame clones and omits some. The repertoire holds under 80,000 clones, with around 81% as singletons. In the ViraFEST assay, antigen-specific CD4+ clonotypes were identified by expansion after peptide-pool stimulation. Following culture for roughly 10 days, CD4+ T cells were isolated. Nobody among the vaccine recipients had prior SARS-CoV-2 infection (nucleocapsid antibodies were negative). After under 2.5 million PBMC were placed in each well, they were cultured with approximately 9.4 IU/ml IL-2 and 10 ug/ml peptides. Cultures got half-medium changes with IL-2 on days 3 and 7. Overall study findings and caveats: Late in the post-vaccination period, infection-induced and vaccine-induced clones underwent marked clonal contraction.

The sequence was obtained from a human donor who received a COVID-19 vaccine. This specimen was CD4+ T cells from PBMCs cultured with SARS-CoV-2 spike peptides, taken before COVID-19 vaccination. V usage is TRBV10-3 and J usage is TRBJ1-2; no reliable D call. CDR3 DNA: TGTGCCACCAGCCCCCCGGGGAGAAGTGGCTACACCTTC. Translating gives CATSPPGRSGYTF.